These 30 T cell receptor beta chains were all obtained from the same sample, sequenced in a study of blood T cell repertoires in COVID-19. Produced via immunoSEQ multiplex PCR; TCRdb's table is partial and in-frame only. The table has some 83,000 clones, roughly 78% seen once. Sequencing was performed on peripheral blood. The receptors were gathered from a human donor in a cohort sampled during active COVID-19.

The chain links TRBV7-2 to TRBJ1-3; a possible D gene is TRBD1 (5 bases). The CDR3 runs to 17 residues. The V gene lost 5 bases and the J gene lost 0 bases, with 17 bases spanning the gap. Germline-derived CDR1 and CDR2 are SGHTA and FQGNSA. In DNA, the CDR3 is TGTGCCAGCAGCCCGTACCCGGGGGGTAGCTCTGGAAACACCATATATTTT. It codes for CASSPYPGGSSGNTIYF.

This chain joins TRBV19 and TRBJ2-1; the D gene is possibly TRBD1 (6 bases). The germline gives CDR1 LNHDA, CDR2 SQIVND (reference sequence). V was pared by 1 base and J by 5 bases, with 9 bases between. The CDR3 spans 14 residues. The CDR3 nucleotides read TGTGCCAGTAGTATAGTGGACAGACACAATGAGCAGTTCTTC. It specifies CASSIVDRHNEQFF. Full variable domain (missing parts from reference TRBV19 and TRBJ2-1): DGGITQSPKYLFRKEGQNVTLSCEQNLNHDAMYWYRQDPGQGLRLIYYSQIVNDFQKGDIAEGYSVSREKKESFPLTVTSAQKNPTAFYLCASSIVDRHNEQFFGPGTRLTVL.

The chain couples TRBV4-2 to TRBJ2-3, with 13 bases that match TRBD2. CDR3 size: 17 residues. Germline assignment: CDR1 LGHNA and CDR2 YNFKEQ. Unmatched junction bases numbered 3, after V lost 0 bases and J lost 3 bases. The CDR3 DNA reads TGTGCCAGCAGCCAAGACCAGACTAGCGGGGGGACAGATACGCAGTATTTT. Its translation is CASSQDQTSGGTDTQYF.

The chain links TRBV12-5 to TRBJ2-5; TRBD1 agrees at 7 bases. With V trimmed by 3 bases and J by 1 base, 2 bases remained unmatched. Germline assignment: CDR1 LGHNT and CDR2 FRNRAP. The CDR3 covers 14 residues. CDR3 residues: CASGFGTVQETQYF. The DNA for the CDR3 is TGTGCTAGTGGTTTCGGGACAGTCCAAGAGACCCAGTACTTC.

CDR3 region: CASSMVQGVGDTQYF. The CDR3 region has the DNA TGTGCCAGTAGTATGGTACAGGGTGTGGGAGATACGCAGTATTTT. This chain uses TRBV19 with TRBJ2-3, with D tentatively TRBD1 (6 bases). Germline CDR1 is LNHDA and CDR2 is SQIVND (reference sequence). The CDR3 consists of 15 residues. Trimming removed 3 bases from V and 5 bases from J, with 15 bases in between.

The CDR3 bases are TGTGCCAGCAGTTCGGACAGGGAACCGACTAACTATGGCTACACCTTC. It translates to CASSSDREPTNYGYTF. The rearrangement links TRBV28 to TRBJ1-2; 8 nucleotides align to TRBD1. The CDR3 has 16 amino acids. Germline-derived CDR1 and CDR2 are MDHEN and SYDVKM. V shed 4 bases and J 0 bases; nucleotides not matched to a gene: 7.

J is TRBJ1-6 and V is TRBV28; 7 bases align to TRBD1. The CDR3 extends over 16 amino acids. V lost 6 bases to trimming and J lost 4 bases; unmatched junction nucleotides: 9. CDR1 is MDHEN and CDR2 is SYDVKM in the germline V gene. In DNA, the CDR3 is TGTGCCAGCAGCCCCGCGCGGGGACAGTATAATTCACCCCTCCACTTT. Its translation: CASSPARGQYNSPLHF.

The chain couples TRBV11-2 to TRBJ2-2; D perhaps matches TRBD2 (5 bases). V lost 7 bases to trimming and J lost 8 bases, with 23 bases between them. This CDR3 spans 16 amino acids. Germline CDR1 and CDR2: SGHAT and FQNNGV. Written as DNA, the CDR3 is TGTGCCAGCACCCGCATGGCGGCAGGAGGTACTGGGGAGCTGTTTTTT. Its translation is CASTRMAAGGTGELFF.

V is TRBV10-3 and J is TRBJ2-3; a possible D gene is TRBD2 (7 bases). The CDR3 length is 13 residues. Trimming removed 10 bases from V and 5 bases from J, with 16 bases in between. Per the germline V gene, CDR1 is ENHRY and CDR2 is SYGVKD. The CDR3 DNA is TGTGCCACCCGGCTCGGGGGGCAAGATACGCAGTATTTT. Translated, it gives CATRLGGQDTQYF.

The V call is TRBV5-6, the J call TRBJ2-7, with D perhaps matching TRBD2 (6 bases). Germline V gene sequence: CDR1 SGHDT, CDR2 YYEEEE. CDR3 length: 14 residues. V was shortened by 1 base and J by 10 bases, with 18 bases between the two germline ends. The CDR3 DNA reads as TGTGCCAGCAGCTTGATGTTGCGGCGCGGGGAACAGTACTTC. Its translation is CASSLMLRRGEQYF.

The V and J genes are TRBV12-3 or TRBV12-4 and TRBJ1-6; weak D call: TRBD1 (6 bases). V lost 6 bases to trimming and J lost 11 bases, with 14 bases between them. The CDR3 sequence is 13 residues long. CDR3 in amino acids: CASSLKGVAPLHF. The CDR3 DNA is TGTGCCAGCAGCCTGAAGGGGGTTGCACCCCTCCACTTT.

The chain links TRBV4-1 to TRBJ2-7, with 7 bases aligning to TRBD1. J gave up 2 bases and V 4 bases, and 5 bases lay outside the gene matches. Germline V lookup: CDR1 MGHRA, CDR2 YSYEKL. This CDR3 region has 14 residues. Here the CDR3 reads CASSPRDRTYEQYF. The DNA for the CDR3 is TGCGCCAGCAGCCCCCGGGACAGAACCTACGAGCAGTACTTC.

The chain joins TRBV6-5 to TRBJ1-2; TRBD1 is a possible D gene (6 bases). V shed 6 bases and J shed 3 bases, with 17 bases lying between them. CDR1 and CDR2 from the germline V gene are MNHEY and SVGAGI. This CDR3 comprises 15 residues. The CDR3 protein is CASRTQGRGDYGYTF. Written as DNA, the CDR3 is TGTGCCAGCAGGACCCAGGGGCGCGGTGACTATGGCTACACCTTC.

This clone appeared once. J is TRBJ2-7 and V is TRBV5-1; D unresolved. The CDR3 is 15 amino acids. The germline V and J ends were trimmed by 8 bases and 3 bases, with 21 bases remaining between them. The V gene's germline CDR1 is SGHRS and CDR2 YFSETQ. The CDR3 DNA is TGCGCCAGTTCTTTCAGGCTCCAAACGTTCTACGAGCAGTACTTC. It is translated as CASSFRLQTFYEQYF. The full variable domain, its missing parts supplied by reference TRBV5-1 and TRBJ2-7, is KAGVTQTPRYLIKTRGQQVTLSCSPISGHRSVSWYQQTPGQGLQFLFEYFSETQRNKGNFPGRFSGRQFSNSRSEMNVSTLELGDSALYLCASSFRLQTFYEQYFGPGTRLTVT.

A remark on this clone: At one of its ends the junction is not consistent with the germline gene, which may arise from a read error. This chain connects TRBV5-1 to TRBJ1-1; 8 bases agree with TRBD1. This CDR3 is 14 amino acids long. Germline V CDR1 and CDR2: SGHRS, YFSETQ. The CDR3 DNA reads as TGCGCCAGCAGCCTACAGGGGGTGAAAACTGAAGCTTTCTTT. Protein product: CASSLQGVKTEAFF.

The count of this clone is one. This chain links TRBV6-5 with TRBJ2-1, with D tentatively TRBD1 (6 bases). The germline V gene has CDR1 MNHEY and CDR2 SVGAGI. V lost 6 bases, J lost 6 bases, and 18 bases lay in between. The CDR3 runs to 15 residues. The CDR3 coding sequence is TGTGCCAGCAGCCCCGACAGGCGTCCCGGCAATGAGCAGTTCTTC. It encodes CASSPDRRPGNEQFF.

J is TRBJ1-6 and V is TRBV6-4, with TRBD1 matching over 7 bases. CDR1 is MRHNA and CDR2 is SNTAGT in the germline V gene. The V and J ends lost 6 bases and 6 bases, in that order; junction bases with no gene match: 5. This CDR3 has 14 residues. The CDR3 loop is CASRRQGRNSPLHF. CDR3 bases: TGTGCCAGCAGAAGACAGGGTCGTAATTCACCCCTCCACTTT.

The V and J genes are TRBV28 and TRBJ1-6, with TRBD1 identical over 7 bases. This CDR3 is built from 12 residues. The V gene end was trimmed by 8 bases and the J gene end by 13 bases; junction bases not matched to a gene: 8. Germline assignment: CDR1 MDHEN and CDR2 SYDVKM. In DNA, the CDR3 is TGTGCCAGCGACCAGGGGGGTTCGCCCCTCCACTTT. Its protein is CASDQGGSPLHF.

The chain has TRBV5-1 and TRBJ2-2, with 9 bases lining up with TRBD2. CDR1 and CDR2 (germline): SGHRS, YFSETQ. The trim removed 3 bases at V and 1 base at J, leaving 7 bases unmatched. The CDR3 covers 17 residues. The CDR3 sequence is CASSSTGTSRNTGELFF. The CDR3, as DNA: TGCGCCAGCAGCTCAACCGGGACTAGCAGGAACACCGGGGAGCTGTTTTTT. Full variable domain (rest looked up from reference TRBV5-1 and TRBJ2-2): KAGVTQTPRYLIKTRGQQVTLSCSPISGHRSVSWYQQTPGQGLQFLFEYFSETQRNKGNFPGRFSGRQFSNSRSEMNVSTLELGDSALYLCASSSTGTSRNTGELFFGEGSRLTVL.

V usage is TRBV28 and J usage is TRBJ1-1; weak D call: TRBD1 (6 bases). CDR1 and CDR2 (germline): MDHEN, SYDVKM. Trimming took 3 bases from V and 11 from J, leaving 13 bases between them. This CDR3 contains 12 residues. The CDR3 protein is CASSFRGRWAFF. CDR3 sequence (DNA): TGTGCCAGCAGTTTCAGGGGACGTTGGGCTTTCTTT.

V gene TRBV11-2 combines with J gene TRBJ2-7; 9 bases are a match to TRBD2. V lost 1 base and J lost 3; bases outside the gene matches: 13. This CDR3 comprises 18 residues. In germline, CDR1 is SGHAT, CDR2 FQNNGV. CDR3 residues: CASSLGLAVSGSVYEQYF. The CDR3 DNA reads TGTGCCAGCAGCTTAGGACTAGCGGTGTCAGGATCGGTCTACGAGCAGTACTTC.

This clone was detected only a few times. This chain joins TRBV10-1 and TRBJ2-5, with a weak D call TRBD2 (5 bases). Germline CDR1 reads WNHNN; CDR2 reads SYGVQD (reference sequence). V lost 5 bases to trimming and J lost 3 bases, with 10 bases between them. CDR3 length equals 13 residues. The CDR3 DNA reads TGCGCCAGCAGTCGGGAACTAGAAGAGACCCAGTACTTC. This translates into CASSRELEETQYF.

This clone came up once. This chain connects TRBV27 to TRBJ1-3; 7 bases line up with TRBD1. The germline V gene encodes CDR1 MNHEY and CDR2 SMNVEV (reference sequence). The V segment lost 6 bases and the J segment 2 bases; nucleotides outside the gene matches: 4. The CDR3 sequence is 14 residues long. The CDR3 sequence: CASRNQGAGNTIYF. The CDR3, as DNA: TGTGCCAGCAGGAATCAGGGGGCTGGAAACACCATATATTTT.

The J gene is TRBJ2-4, the V gene TRBV28, with D tentatively TRBD1 (6 bases). V lost 6 bases and J 0 bases, leaving 15 bases between the germline ends. CDR3 length equals 16 residues. CDR1 is MDHEN and CDR2 is SYDVKM in the germline V gene. CDR3 sequence reads: CASREQGVKAKNIQYF. CDR3 in DNA: TGTGCCAGCAGGGAACAGGGAGTAAAAGCCAAAAACATTCAGTACTTC.

The V gene is TRBV13, the J gene TRBJ2-3; TRBD1 matches at 7 bases. Trimming removed 5 bases from V and 1 base from J; junction bases left unmatched: 0. Per germline, CDR1 PRHDT and CDR2 FYEKMQ (reference sequence). The CDR3 length is 13 residues. The CDR3 region is CASSRGRTDTQYF. In DNA form, the CDR3 reads TGTGCCAGCAGCAGGGGGCGCACAGATACGCAGTATTTT.

This clone was picked up a small number of times. The chain is built from TRBV29-1 and TRBJ1-1; no definite D call. Trimming took off 4 bases at V and 1 base at J, with 16 bases between the two ends. Germline loops: CDR1 SQVTM, CDR2 ANQGSEA. This CDR3 has 15 residues. In DNA form, the CDR3 reads TGCAGCGTTGGGGAGGAGGGTATGGGGAACACTGAAGCTTTCTTT. As protein: CSVGEEGMGNTEAFF.

This clone was observed a few times. This chain joins TRBV4-2 and TRBJ1-1, with unresolved D. CDR3 length: 13 residues. Germline V CDR1 and CDR2: LGHNA, YNFKEQ. V lost 1 base and J lost 3, with 6 bases in between. The CDR3 region is CASSQGRYTEAFF. CDR3 coding DNA: TGTGCCAGCAGCCAAGGGAGGTACACTGAAGCTTTCTTT.

This clone was seen more than once but under ten times. The V and J genes are TRBV5-4 and TRBJ2-5; 11 positions agree with TRBD2. The CDR3 length is 16 residues. The germline gives CDR1 SGHNT, CDR2 YYREEE (reference sequence). With V trimmed by 4 bases and J by 2 bases, 7 bases remained unmatched. In nucleotides, the CDR3 is TGTGCCAGCAGCCGATCTAGCGGGGGGCCACAAGAGACCCAGTACTTC. Translating it yields CASSRSSGGPQETQYF.

The chain recombines TRBV13 with TRBJ2-5; 7 bases align to TRBD2. The CDR3 is 14 residues long. V was clipped by 2 bases and J by 4 bases; unmatched bases: 4. CDR1 PRHDT and CDR2 FYEKMQ come from the germline V gene (reference sequence). The CDR3 loop is CASSLTVAGETQYF. For the CDR3, the DNA is TGTGCCAGCAGCTTAACGGTAGCGGGAGAGACCCAGTACTTC.

This chain joins TRBV10-1 and TRBJ2-1, with D tentatively TRBD2 (7 bases). The CDR3 extends over 12 amino acids. V shed 5 bases and J shed 9 bases, with 11 bases lying between them. From germline, CDR1 is WNHNN and CDR2 SYGVQD (reference sequence). Written as DNA, the CDR3 is TGCGCCAGCAGTCATAGGGGGGGTGAGCAGTTCTTC. Translation gives CASSHRGGEQFF.